The entry below gives a single T cell receptor beta chain sequence along with its context. Its antigen is as yet unknown. Measured with immunoSEQ multiplex PCR; TCRdb has only the in-frame clones, and not every one. The sample has approximately 2,800 clones; approximately 96% are singletons. These data are taken from a study of T cells and Merkel cell carcinoma outcomes. Overall study findings and caveats: Reportedly, T-cell repertoire with density predicts Merkel cell carcinoma outcomes.

Sequenced input: tumor tissue from Merkel cell carcinoma. The sequence came from a human donor with Merkel cell carcinoma.

CDR3 in amino acids: CASSQVSSGAYNEQFF. The CDR3 DNA reads as TGTGCCAGCAGCCAAGTTTCGAGCGGGGCCTACAATGAGCAGTTCTTC. This chain joins TRBV4-2 and TRBJ2-1, with TRBD2 matching over 7 bases. CDR1 is LGHNA, CDR2 YNFKEQ, per germline. This CDR3 has 16 residues. With 1 base clipped from V and 2 bases from J, the junction kept 5 bases outside the gene matches.